A single sample is the source of the 3 T cell receptor beta chains below, sequenced in a study of T-cell reconstitution after alpha-beta-depleted transplantation in children. Unique molecular identifiers were used to barcode this TCRbeta library. TCRdb ran MiXCR on the PCR reads and lists one entry per CDR3 protein. The sample consists of 250,000 to 300,000 distinct CDR3 sequences, around 10% of them appearing once. This specimen consisted of PBMCs, obtained before TCRalphabeta/CD19-depleted stem cell transplant. The source is a boy in the first two years of life with acute myeloid leukemia, due to receive a stem cell transplant.

This clonotype was seen more than once but under ten times. The genes are TRBV12-3 or TRBV12-4 and TRBJ2-5, with 12 positions matching TRBD2. The CDR3 has 16 amino acids. J gave up 5 bases and V 5 bases, and 9 bases lay outside the gene matches. The CDR3 nucleotides are TGTGCCAGCAGTGCTCGACTAGCGGGGGCCGGGGAGACCCAGTACTTC. The encoded protein is CASSARLAGAGETQYF.

This clonotype was observed many times. The chain couples TRBV20-1 to TRBJ1-6; TRBD1 is a possible D gene (5 bases). The CDR3 extends over 15 amino acids. V was pared by 3 bases and J by 0 bases, with 9 bases between. Germline V gene lookup returns CDR1 DFQATT and CDR2 SNEGSKA (reference sequence). The CDR3 nucleotides are TGCAGTGCTAGCCGACAGAGCTCCTATAATTCACCCCTCCACTTT. It yields the protein CSASRQSSYNSPLHF.

This clonotype was seen repeatedly, ten times or more. This chain connects TRBV20-1 to TRBJ2-5; 14 nucleotides agree with TRBD2. Germline V gene lookup returns CDR1 DFQATT and CDR2 SNEGSKA (reference sequence). V was pared by 3 bases and J by 6 bases, with 6 bases of the junction left unmatched. CDR3 size: 15 residues. The CDR3: CSASSGTSGSQTQYF. In DNA form, the CDR3 reads TGCAGTGCTAGCAGCGGGACTAGCGGGAGTCAGACCCAGTACTTC.